These 31 T cell receptor beta chains originate from one sample sequenced in a study of CD8 T cells in ankylosing spondylitis. General study points: Among TCR beta sequences, a motif of several highly homologous variants appeared characteristic of ankylosing spondylitis blood.

TCRdb fed the 5' RACE reads into MiXCR, producing one record per CDR3 protein. Altogether roughly 490,000 distinct CDR3 sequences are present, approximately 5.3% being singletons, with the ten largest covering approximately 3.5%. Their target antigens are unknown. Sequencing input: blood, either unsorted or a sorted T cell fraction (not recorded which). Receptors were obtained from a male donor with ankylosing spondylitis.

This clonotype was recorded at least ten times. J is TRBJ1-4 and V is TRBV20-1; TRBD1 is a possible D gene (6 bases). This CDR3 is 13 amino acids long. CDR1 DFQATT and CDR2 SNEGSKA come from the germline V gene (reference sequence). The ends were cut back, 3 bases at V and 7 bases at J, with 12 bases in the middle. The CDR3 sequence is CSASEGVREKLFF. The CDR3 region has the DNA TGCAGTGCTAGTGAGGGGGTGCGTGAAAAACTGTTTTTT.

This clonotype was detected ten times or more. The chain joins TRBV12-3 or TRBV12-4 to TRBJ1-3; D is uncertain. The ends were cut back, 3 bases at V and 0 bases at J, with 12 bases in the middle. The CDR3 is 16 residues long. The CDR3 DNA reads as TGTGCCAGCAGTTTGGGAGGACTGATCTCTGGAAACACCATATATTTT. Amino acid sequence: CASSLGGLISGNTIYF.

The chain uses TRBV2 and TRBJ2-5; D may be TRBD1 (6 bases). The germline CDR1 and CDR2 sequences are SNHLY and FYNNEI. This CDR3 is built from 14 residues. V lost 4 bases and J 5 bases, leaving 14 bases between the germline ends. CDR3 bases: TGTGCCAGCAGTGGAGACAGGCAGATGGAGACCCAGTACTTC. This gives the protein CASSGDRQMETQYF.

This clonotype has a count of ten or more. The chain couples TRBV4-3 to TRBJ2-1, with D tentatively TRBD2 (7 bases). The CDR3 is made up of 17 amino acids. V was trimmed by 4 bases and J by 1 base, leaving 17 bases between them. The germline V gene encodes CDR1 LGHNA and CDR2 YSLEER. In DNA form, the CDR3 reads TGCGCCAGCAGCCGCAGTCTGAGGGGGGGTTCCTACAATGAGCAGTTCTTC. It encodes CASSRSLRGGSYNEQFF.

The V gene is TRBV5-1, the J gene TRBJ2-1; D is unresolved. Deletions cut 0 bases from V and 4 bases from J, with 17 bases between. The germline gives CDR1 SGHRS, CDR2 YFSETQ. This CDR3 is built from 17 residues. In nucleotides, the CDR3 is TGCGCCAGCAGCTTGGGGTACTCCCGAATCAATTACAATGAGCAGTTCTTC. Amino acid sequence: CASSLGYSRINYNEQFF.

This clonotype was seen a handful of times. V usage is TRBV4-3 and J usage is TRBJ2-2; 13 bases map to TRBD2. J lost 8 bases, V lost 5 bases, and 8 bases had no gene match. Germline V gene sequence: CDR1 LGHNA, CDR2 YSLEER. This CDR3 is 16 amino acids long. CDR3 region: CASSFGLAGAPGELFF. As DNA, the CDR3 is TGCGCCAGCAGCTTCGGACTAGCGGGAGCTCCTGGGGAGCTGTTTTTT.

This clonotype was counted ten times or more. The chain carries TRBV4-1 and TRBJ2-1; the D gene is possibly TRBD2 (5 bases). The CDR3 spans 17 residues. Looked up from germline, CDR1 is MGHRA and CDR2 is YSYEKL. Trimming left V 1 base short and J 2 bases short, with 15 bases between. Here the CDR3 DNA reads TGCGCCAGCAGCCAAGTAGTAAAGCGGATGCCCTACAATGAGCAGTTCTTC. It is translated as CASSQVVKRMPYNEQFF.

This clonotype was recorded a few times. V gene TRBV20-1 combines with J gene TRBJ2-1; weak D call: TRBD2 (7 bases). V was trimmed by 1 base and J by 5 bases, leaving 18 bases between them. In germline, CDR1 is DFQATT, CDR2 SNEGSKA (reference sequence). The CDR3 sequence is 16 residues long. The CDR3 here is CSARVGGADRHNEQFF. The CDR3 DNA is TGCAGTGCTAGAGTTGGGGGGGCCGATCGTCACAATGAGCAGTTCTTC.

This clonotype was picked up many times. The V and J genes are TRBV9 and TRBJ2-3; tentatively, D is TRBD1 or TRBD2 (5 bases each). V dropped 0 bases and J dropped 4 bases, with 12 bases sitting between them. This CDR3 comprises 15 residues. Germline-derived CDR1 and CDR2 are SGDLS and YYNGEE. In DNA form, the CDR3 reads TGTGCCAGCAGCGTAGGTTGGATGGGGGCAGATACGCAGTATTTT. Translation gives CASSVGWMGADTQYF.

This clonotype was detected ten times or more. The V gene is TRBV20-1, the J gene TRBJ2-4, with TRBD2 identical over 8 bases. V gave up 5 bases and J gave up 1 base; unmatched junction bases: 13. CDR3 length equals 17 residues. CDR1 is DFQATT and CDR2 is SNEGSKA in the germline V gene (reference sequence). CDR3 nucleotide sequence: TGCAGTGCTCCAAGCGGGGGTGAGAGTTGGGCCAAAAACATTCAGTACTTC. This gives the protein CSAPSGGESWAKNIQYF.

This clonotype was seen many times. The chain combines TRBV10-3 with TRBJ2-5; 8 bases fit TRBD2. V gave up 3 bases and J gave up 2 bases; unmatched junction bases: 8. Germline V gene data show CDR1 as ENHRY and CDR2 as SYGVKD. The CDR3 covers 16 residues. Here the CDR3 reads CAISEIGGEPQETQYF. DNA for the CDR3: TGTGCCATCAGTGAAATCGGGGGGGAGCCTCAAGAGACCCAGTACTTC.

This clonotype showed up many times. The chain uses TRBV18 and TRBJ1-2; 7 nucleotides line up with TRBD1. CDR3 length: 15 amino acids. With 2 bases clipped from V and 5 bases from J, the junction kept 8 bases outside the gene matches. Germline lookup yields CDR1 KGHSH and CDR2 LQKENI. CDR3 DNA: TGTGCCAGCTCACCAAGACAGGGAGATGGGTATGGCTACACCTTC. Translated: CASSPRQGDGYGYTF.

This clonotype occurred many times. The chain recombines TRBV7-2 with TRBJ2-5; D gene ambiguous. V lost 1 base and J 2 bases, leaving 8 bases between the germline ends. The CDR3 sequence is 14 residues long. Germline V CDR1 and CDR2: SGHTA, FQGNSA. In DNA form, the CDR3 reads TGTGCCAGCAGCTTAGGGTCCAGACAAGAGACCCAGTACTTC. Residues: CASSLGSRQETQYF.

In its sample, this clonotype was seen many times. The chain links TRBV5-1 to TRBJ1-5, with no clear D. CDR1 is SGHRS, CDR2 YFSETQ, per germline. The ends were cut back, 5 bases at V and 4 bases at J, with 16 bases in the middle. There are 15 residues in the CDR3. The CDR3 nucleotides read TGCGCCAGCAGTACGGACCCAGGCGGTAATCAGCCCCAGCATTTT. It yields the protein CASSTDPGGNQPQHF.

This clonotype was found many times. This chain joins TRBV28 and TRBJ2-1; 7 bases fit TRBD1. The V gene's germline CDR1 is MDHEN and CDR2 SYDVKM. V dropped 5 bases and J dropped 7; count of bases not matched to a gene: 5. The CDR3 totals 13 residues. The CDR3 DNA follows: TGTGCCAGCAGTGATCCGGACAGGAATGAGCAGTTCTTC. Residues: CASSDPDRNEQFF. The complete variable domain, with remaining parts taken from reference TRBV28 and TRBJ2-1, reads DVKVTQSSRYLVKRTGEKVFLECVQDMDHENMFWYRQDPGLGLRLIYFSYDVKMKEKGDIPEGYSVSREKKERFSLILESASTNQTSMYLCASSDPDRNEQFFGPGTRLTVL.

This clonotype was counted between two and nine times. This chain connects TRBV5-1 to TRBJ2-1; 12 nucleotides align to TRBD2. Germline CDR1 and CDR2: SGHRS and YFSETQ. CDR3 length: 19 amino acids. V was pared by 2 bases and J by 0 bases, with 9 bases of the junction left unmatched. The CDR3 loop is CASSFPASGRAPSYNEQFF. The CDR3 nucleotides read TGCGCCAGCAGCTTTCCTGCTAGCGGGAGGGCTCCCTCCTACAATGAGCAGTTCTTC.

This clonotype has just a few counts. This chain links TRBV30 with TRBJ1-2; TRBD1 might be the D (5 bases). The CDR3 sequence is 13 residues long. With 6 bases removed from V and 0 bases from J, the gap between germline ends came to 11 bases. Germline V gene sequence: CDR1 GTSNPN, CDR2 SVGIG (reference sequence). The CDR3 spells CACRGSTNYGYTF. The CDR3 DNA is TGTGCCTGTCGGGGCTCAACTAACTATGGCTACACCTTC.

Ten or more counts support this clonotype. The chain links TRBV12-3 or TRBV12-4 to TRBJ2-1; 11 bases line up with TRBD1. Losses at the gene ends were 4 bases for V and 12 bases for J; bases not matched to a gene: 14. The CDR3 loop spans 16 amino acids. CDR3 region: CASSSRGGTGGLRQFF. The CDR3, as DNA: TGTGCCAGCAGTTCCAGGGGCGGGACAGGGGGATTGAGGCAGTTCTTC.

This clonotype was recorded many times. The chain links TRBV4-2 to TRBJ2-5; TRBD2 matches at 7 bases. The CDR3 length is 14 residues. Per the germline V gene, CDR1 is LGHNA and CDR2 is YNFKEQ. The V gene end was trimmed by 4 bases and the J gene end by 3 bases; junction bases not matched to a gene: 5. The DNA for the CDR3 is TGTGCCAGCAGCCGGGAGGGCGGGGAAGAGACCCAGTACTTC. Protein product: CASSREGGEETQYF.

The sample holds many counts of this clonotype. The chain uses TRBV15 and TRBJ1-2; no reliable D call. V was shortened by 0 bases and J by 5 bases, with 4 bases between the two germline ends. The CDR3 is made up of 12 amino acids. Germline V CDR1 and CDR2: LNHNV, YYDKDF (reference sequence). CDR3 loop: CATSRDLYGYTF. CDR3 in DNA: TGTGCCACCAGCAGAGACCTATATGGCTACACCTTC.

This clonotype came up a few times. V gene TRBV7-9 combines with J gene TRBJ2-4; TRBD1 might be the D (6 bases). The CDR3 contains 14 residues. Germline V gene sequence: CDR1 SEHNR, CDR2 FQNEAQ (reference sequence). V lost 5 bases, J lost 7 bases, and 15 bases lay in between. The CDR3 nucleotides are TGTGCCAGCAGCGAATGGATAGGGGGTAACATTCAGTACTTC. Translating gives CASSEWIGGNIQYF.

This clonotype was seen repeatedly, ten times or more. The rearrangement links TRBV9 to TRBJ1-3; 7 positions match TRBD1. The CDR3 is 15 residues long. In germline, CDR1 is SGDLS, CDR2 YYNGEE. V shed 4 bases, J shed 2 bases, and the junction held 6 bases outside the gene matches. This CDR3 reads CASSLLQGAGNTIYF. The CDR3 nucleotides are TGTGCCAGCAGCCTCCTTCAGGGGGCTGGAAACACCATATATTTT.

This clonotype was seen repeatedly, ten times or more. The rearrangement uses TRBV7-2 and TRBJ2-1; 12 nucleotides line up with TRBD2. With V trimmed by 5 bases and J by 7 bases, 3 bases remained unmatched. This CDR3 is 14 amino acids long. Germline V gene sequence: CDR1 SGHTA, CDR2 FQGNSA. DNA for the CDR3: TGTGCCAGCAGCCTGGGGACTAGCGGGAATGAGCAGTTCTTC. It codes for CASSLGTSGNEQFF.

This clonotype was detected a few times. The CDR3 region is CASSVFSRDGSTDTQYF. DNA of the CDR3: TGTGCCAGCAGCGTTTTCAGCCGGGACGGTAGCACAGATACGCAGTATTTT. V gene TRBV9 combines with J gene TRBJ2-3; D tentatively reads TRBD1 or TRBD2 (5 bases each). The CDR3 has 17 amino acids. Between the trimmed V and J ends, which lost 2 bases and 0 bases, there was a span of 16 bases. CDR1 and CDR2 (germline): SGDLS, YYNGEE.

This clonotype was recorded a few times. Compared with germline, one end of the junction differs, possibly owing to a read error. This chain uses TRBV20-1 with TRBJ2-1; 11 positions match TRBD2. The V gene's germline CDR1 is DFQATT and CDR2 SNEGSKA (reference sequence). This CDR3 contains 16 residues. The CDR3 loop reads CCASKGTSGGYNEQFF. Here the CDR3 DNA reads TGCTGTGCTTCGAAGGGAACTAGCGGGGGTTACAATGAGCAGTTCTTC.

This clonotype has only a few counts. This chain joins TRBV5-1 and TRBJ2-1, with 8 positions matching TRBD2. This CDR3 is 16 amino acids long. V shed 5 bases, J shed 0 bases, and the junction held 7 bases outside the gene matches. Germline V gene data show CDR1 as SGHRS and CDR2 as YFSETQ. The CDR3 is CASRAVAGSSYNEQFF. For the CDR3, the DNA is TGCGCCAGCAGGGCGGTAGCGGGGAGCTCCTACAATGAGCAGTTCTTC.

This clonotype was observed at least ten times. The CDR3 protein is CASSFLRQGTEAFF. CDR3 nucleotides: TGTGCCAGCAGCTTTCTCAGGCAGGGCACTGAAGCTTTCTTT. The rearrangement uses TRBV13 and TRBJ1-1; D perhaps matches TRBD1 (5 bases). This CDR3 is built from 14 residues. The ends were cut back, 3 bases at V and 4 bases at J, with 12 bases in the middle. Germline assignment: CDR1 PRHDT and CDR2 FYEKMQ (reference sequence).

This clonotype was counted only a few times. This chain uses TRBV2 with TRBJ2-1; perhaps TRBD1 as D (5 bases). CDR3 length: 12 amino acids. CDR1 SNHLY and CDR2 FYNNEI come from the germline V gene. Deletions cut 7 bases from V and 3 bases from J, with 7 bases between. This CDR3 is CASTGYYNEQFF. CDR3 nucleotides: TGTGCCAGCACAGGGTACTACAATGAGCAGTTCTTC.

In its sample, this clonotype was seen many times. The chain links TRBV12-3 or TRBV12-4 to TRBJ1-1; D is perhaps TRBD1 (5 bases). V shed 3 bases and J shed 3 bases, with 14 bases lying between them. This CDR3 region has 15 residues. The chain's CDR3 is CASSFYGARDTEAFF. CDR3 in DNA: TGTGCCAGCAGTTTCTATGGGGCGAGGGACACTGAAGCTTTCTTT.

This clonotype has a count of ten or more. This chain joins TRBV6-2 or TRBV6-3 and TRBJ2-1; a weak D match, TRBD1 (6 bases). Between the trimmed V and J ends, which lost 1 base and 7 bases, there was a span of 20 bases. Germline-derived CDR1 and CDR2 are MNHEY and SVGEGT. CDR3 length equals 17 residues. In nucleotides, the CDR3 is TGTGCCAGCAGTTACTACTTTAGAACAGGGCAACGTAATGAGCAGTTCTTC. Amino acids: CASSYYFRTGQRNEQFF.

This clonotype appeared many times. V gene TRBV12-3 or TRBV12-4 combines with J gene TRBJ1-3; D might be TRBD1 (6 bases). The CDR3 runs to 14 residues. With 6 bases removed from V and 0 bases from J, the gap between germline ends came to 9 bases. CDR3 region: CASSTGLSGNTIYF. DNA of the CDR3: TGTGCCAGCAGCACAGGGCTCTCTGGAAACACCATATATTTT.